One sample yielded the 20 T cell receptor beta chains listed below, sequenced in a study of blood T cell repertoires in COVID-19. Sequencing was performed with immunoSEQ multiplex PCR; in TCRdb, only in-frame clones are kept and a portion is missing. The profile shows roughly 250,000 clones, 84% of them singletons. Sequenced material: peripheral blood. Receptors were obtained from a human donor in a cohort sampled during active COVID-19.

For this clone: The sample has other DNA sequences that encode this CDR3 too. V is TRBV5-1 and J is TRBJ2-5, with TRBD2 matching over 10 bases. Trimming took 4 bases from V and 5 from J; bases not matched to a gene: 5. Germline CDR1 reads SGHRS; CDR2 reads YFSETQ. CDR3 size: 14 residues. CDR3 loop: CASSPGLAEETQYF. CDR3 DNA: TGCGCCAGCAGCCCCGGACTAGCGGAGGAGACCCAGTACTTC. The entire variable domain, with the rest obtained from reference TRBV5-1 and TRBJ2-5, is as follows: KAGVTQTPRYLIKTRGQQVTLSCSPISGHRSVSWYQQTPGQGLQFLFEYFSETQRNKGNFPGRFSGRQFSNSRSEMNVSTLELGDSALYLCASSPGLAEETQYFGPGTRLLVL.

This clone has only one observation. Other DNA sequences in the same sample also yield this CDR3. This chain uses TRBV18 with TRBJ1-2, with no clear D. CDR3 length: 13 residues. V lost 2 bases, J lost 2 bases, and 6 bases lay in between. CDR1 is KGHSH and CDR2 is LQKENI in the germline V gene. In DNA, the CDR3 is TGTGCCAGCTCACCAGGCGGAAACTATGGCTACACCTTC. Protein product: CASSPGGNYGYTF.

The rearrangement links TRBV5-1 to TRBJ2-3; 12 bases match TRBD2. The CDR3 extends over 16 amino acids. Germline V gene sequence: CDR1 SGHRS, CDR2 YFSETQ. Trimming removed 6 bases from V and 5 bases from J; junction bases left unmatched: 10. CDR3 nucleotides: TGCGCCAGCACGAGGACTAGCGGGGACAAGGGAGATACGCAGTATTTT. Residues: CASTRTSGDKGDTQYF.

This sequence joins TRBV10-3 and TRBJ1-2; D gene ambiguous. CDR1 and CDR2 (germline): ENHRY, SYGVKD. The ends were cut back, 3 bases at V and 0 bases at J, with 8 bases in the middle. The CDR3 extends over 14 amino acids. CDR3 sequence: CAISDSLANYGYTF. The CDR3 nucleotides read TGTGCCATCAGTGACTCTCTAGCTAACTATGGCTACACCTTC.

The chain couples TRBV10-3 to TRBJ2-5, with a possible D match to TRBD2 (5 bases). Trimming took off 0 bases at V and 5 bases at J, with 10 bases between the two ends. This CDR3 is built from 14 residues. CDR1 is ENHRY, CDR2 SYGVKD, per germline. Here the CDR3 reads CAISESRTGETQYF. CDR3 in DNA: TGTGCCATCAGTGAGTCCAGGACGGGGGAGACCCAGTACTTC.

This clone has more than one count but fewer than ten. This chain joins TRBV29-1 and TRBJ1-4; D is possibly TRBD1 (5 bases). Germline V gives CDR1 SQVTM, CDR2 ANQGSEA. The CDR3 runs to 14 residues. V was shortened by 5 bases and J by 0 bases, with 10 bases between the two germline ends. CDR3 nucleotide sequence: TGCAGCGTTAACGGGGGGGCAACTAATGAAAAACTGTTTTTT. Amino acid sequence: CSVNGGATNEKLFF. The full variable domain, its missing parts supplied by reference TRBV29-1 and TRBJ1-4, is SAVISQKPSRDICQRGTSLTIQCQVDSQVTMMFWYRQQPGQSLTLIATANQGSEATYESGFVIDKFPISRPNLTFSTLTVSNMSPEDSSIYLCSVNGGATNEKLFFGSGTQLSVL.

The gene calls are TRBV23-1 and TRBJ1-3, with D tentatively TRBD1 (5 bases). TRBV23-1 is an ORF, with its function uncertain. Deletions cut 4 bases from V and 6 bases from J, with 19 bases between. This CDR3 is 16 amino acids long. The CDR3 region has the DNA TGCGCCAGCAGTCCCCCATGGTCCGGGGGGGAAAACACCATATATTTT. Translation: CASSPPWSGGENTIYF.

V usage is TRBV2 and J usage is TRBJ2-5, with TRBD2 identical over 7 bases. V lost 6 bases, J lost 0 bases, and 10 bases stayed unmatched. The germline V gene has CDR1 SNHLY and CDR2 FYNNEI. The CDR3 consists of 16 residues. The CDR3 reads CASRGGAGSHQETQYF. The CDR3 DNA is TGTGCCAGCAGGGGAGGAGCGGGGAGCCACCAAGAGACCCAGTACTTC.

This clone was seen a single time. V and J are TRBV18 and TRBJ2-4; D not certain. V dropped 3 bases and J dropped 2 bases, with 8 bases sitting between them. Germline V gene lookup returns CDR1 KGHSH and CDR2 LQKENI. This CDR3 spans 14 amino acids. CDR3 in amino acids: CASSPNTTKNIQYF. CDR3 bases: TGTGCCAGCTCACCTAACACCACCAAAAACATTCAGTACTTC.

The chain couples TRBV18 to TRBJ1-6, with 8 bases matching TRBD1. J lost 0 bases, V lost 4 bases, and 5 bases had no gene match. The CDR3 totals 17 residues. The germline CDR1 and CDR2 sequences are KGHSH and LQKENI. CDR3 region: CASSQRTGSSYNSPLHF. The CDR3 region has the DNA TGTGCCAGCTCACAAAGGACAGGGAGCTCCTATAATTCACCCCTCCACTTT.

This chain joins TRBV5-4 and TRBJ1-2; D not resolved. CDR3 length: 13 residues. Trimming took off 4 bases at V and 1 base at J, with 8 bases between the two ends. Germline-derived CDR1 and CDR2 are SGHNT and YYREEE (reference sequence). CDR3 DNA: TGTGCCAGCAGCCTTCCCGGTAACTATGGCTACACCTTC. Translation gives CASSLPGNYGYTF. Together with reference TRBV5-4 and TRBJ1-2, the CDR3 gives the full variable domain: ETGVTQSPTHLIKTRGQQVTLRCSSQSGHNTVSWYQQALGQGPQFIFQYYREEENGRGNFPPRFSGLQFPNYSSELNVNALELDDSALYLCASSLPGNYGYTFGSGTRLTVV.

The V gene is TRBV11-2, the J gene TRBJ2-2; TRBD2 aligns across 10 bases. CDR3 size: 16 residues. V lost 3 bases and J lost 0; bases outside the gene matches: 1. In germline, CDR1 is SGHAT, CDR2 FQNNGV. CDR3 sequence reads: CASSFTSGANTGELFF. CDR3 bases: TGTGCCAGCAGCTTTACTAGCGGGGCGAACACCGGGGAGCTGTTTTTT.

The V and J genes are TRBV19 and TRBJ2-2, with D possibly matching TRBD1 (6 bases). Germline V gene data show CDR1 as LNHDA and CDR2 as SQIVND (reference sequence). This CDR3 has 15 residues. V lost 6 bases and J lost 6, with 17 bases in between. This CDR3 reads CASRARDRLPGELFF. The CDR3 coding sequence is TGTGCCAGTAGGGCACGAGACAGGCTCCCCGGGGAGCTGTTTTTT.

This clone was recorded many times. The genes are TRBV4-2 and TRBJ2-2, with TRBD2 matching 8 bases. The CDR3 sequence is 16 residues long. V lost 4 bases and J lost 0; bases outside the gene matches: 4. From germline, CDR1 is LGHNA and CDR2 YNFKEQ. The CDR3 DNA sequence: TGTGCCAGCAGCCGGGCTAGCGGGTCGAACACCGGGGAGCTGTTTTTT. Its translation: CASSRASGSNTGELFF.

The chain joins TRBV21-1 to TRBJ2-4; the D call in the table, TRBD2, was not verified against the DNA. TRBV21-1 is a pseudogene locus. The CDR3 consists of 17 residues. Here the CDR3 reads CASSKGGKEDARNIQYF. Written as DNA, the CDR3 is TGTGCCAGCAGCAAAGGCGGGAAGGAGGACGCCCGGAACATTCAGTACTTC.

This clone came up once. Other DNA sequences within the sample encode an identical CDR3. The chain uses TRBV18 and TRBJ2-5; 8 bases align to TRBD1. Trimming removed 3 bases from V and 3 bases from J; junction bases left unmatched: 3. The length of the CDR3 is 14 residues. Germline V gene lookup returns CDR1 KGHSH and CDR2 LQKENI. Here the CDR3 DNA reads TGTGCCAGCTCACCGGGGACAGGAAAAGAGACCCAGTACTTC. Encoded protein: CASSPGTGKETQYF.

The chain employs TRBV4-3 and TRBJ1-2; weak D call: TRBD1 (5 bases). The CDR3 spans 14 residues. With 4 bases removed from V and 8 bases from J, the gap between germline ends came to 17 bases. The V gene's germline CDR1 is LGHNA and CDR2 YSLEER. CDR3 region: CASSREWGGRGYTF. The CDR3 DNA is TGCGCCAGCAGCCGAGAATGGGGGGGAAGAGGCTACACCTTC.

V usage is TRBV6-5 and J usage is TRBJ2-1; 8 bases are a match to TRBD2. The CDR3 is 15 amino acids. From germline, CDR1 is MNHEY and CDR2 SVGAGI. With V trimmed by 8 bases and J by 8 bases, 14 bases remained unmatched. The CDR3 reads CASLQKAGVRHEQFF. The CDR3 nucleotides are TGTGCCAGCTTACAAAAAGCGGGAGTCCGGCATGAGCAGTTCTTC.

The chain uses TRBV7-2 and TRBJ2-1; D is unclear. CDR1 and CDR2 from the germline V gene are SGHTA and FQGNSA. Trimming stripped 1 base from V and 2 bases from J, with 18 bases between. The CDR3 length is 18 residues. The CDR3 nucleotides are TGTGCCAGCAGCTTAGGCGGCCCTACACCATTAACCTACAATGAGCAGTTCTTC. Translated, it gives CASSLGGPTPLTYNEQFF.

A few counts support this clone. J is TRBJ1-1 and V is TRBV21-1. TRBV21-1 is classified as a pseudogene. The CDR3 extends over 14 amino acids. The CDR3 sequence: CASSKLYGGTEAFF. As DNA, the CDR3 is TGTGCCAGCAGCAAATTGTACGGGGGCACTGAAGCTTTCTTT.